This T cell receptor beta chain was profiled in a study of low-dose radiotherapy and immunotherapy resistance in tumors. Overall study context: Participants in Cohort 1 were administered 0.5 Gy per fraction at 2-week intervals, to a cumulative dose of 6.5 Gy. Every two weeks, the protocol called for intravenous cyclophosphamide at 200 mg/m2. It was given one day before each radiation and immunotherapy administration. Patients took oral aspirin 300 mg daily for four cycles from cycle 1 day 1.

Ten or more counts support this clonotype. CDR1 and CDR2 from the germline V gene are MGHRA and YSYEKL. V was clipped by 1 base and J by 5 bases, with 14 bases between them. CDR3 length: 16 residues. The time point here: after trial treatment. Treatment given: LDRT plus nivolumab, ipilimumab, low-dose cyclophosphamide and aspirin (RACIN trial). Every donor was treated with nivolumab, ipilimumab, aspirin, low-dose cyclophosphamide and also low-dose radiotherapy. Covering alpha and beta chains, TRAV- and TRBV-specific primers were used for the first-strand cDNA. TCRs were put through roughly 20 PCR cycles of amplification with Phusion. A constant-region primer and the V-primer adapter served as the primer pair. TCRdb re-analysed the reads in MiXCR, keeping a single row per CDR3 protein. Altogether 100,000 or so distinct CDR3 sequences are present, about a fifth being singletons, with the ten largest covering approximately 4%.

The chain couples TRBV4-1 to TRBJ2-2; perhaps TRBD2 as D (6 bases). Sequenced material: PBMCs, taken after low-dose radiotherapy plus immunotherapy. This clonotype was obtained from a male donor with prostate cancer. The CDR3 region has the DNA TGCGCCAGCAGCCAAGTTGGTCGGGGGTTAACCGGGGAGCTGTTTTTT. This encodes CASSQVGRGLTGELFF.